This T cell receptor beta chain was found in a study of T-cell reconstitution after alpha-beta-depleted transplantation in children. The germline CDR1 and CDR2 sequences are MNHEY and SMNVEV (reference sequence). V gave up 6 bases and J gave up 1 base, with 15 bases separating them. This CDR3 contains 15 residues. The TCRbeta library incorporated unique molecular identifiers. TCRdb reprocessed the PCR reads via MiXCR and lists one record per CDR3 protein. Here the sample spans fewer than 120,000 distinct CDR3 sequences, 9% to 12% being singletons. The sample holds many counts of this clonotype. The sequence came from a human donor who donated a stem cell graft to a child with acute lymphoblastic leukemia. The sequencing here drew on PBMCs from the stem cell graft donor, taken from the stem cell graft. This chain joins TRBV27 and TRBJ1-1; weak D call: TRBD1 (6 bases). CDR3 residues: CASSLGPQGNTEAFF. CDR3 nucleotide sequence: TGTGCCAGCAGCCTTGGGCCACAGGGGAACACTGAAGCTTTCTTT.